This T cell receptor beta chain comes out of a study of T cell responses to AZD1222 COVID-19 vaccine. General observations from the study: Repertoire sampling happened only post peak T cell response. Rises in breadth and depth of Spike-specific TCRs came after two AZD1222 doses.

The V segment lost 6 bases and the J segment 6 bases; nucleotides outside the gene matches: 2. The germline gives CDR1 SGHTA, CDR2 FQGNSA. The CDR3 extends over 14 amino acids. Remarks on this clone: Antigen: not known.

Clones were sequenced by immunoSEQ multiplex PCR, and TCRdb holds only the in-frame ones, with some missing. The sample lists 110,000 or so clones, 89% occurring once. The clonotype originates from an adult in good health. The chain couples TRBV7-2 to TRBJ2-2; the match to TRBD1 covers 12 bases. The input for sequencing was peripheral blood, taken on day 0 of MenACWY control vaccination. CDR3 nucleotides: TGTGCCAGCAGAGGGACAGGGGGCTCCGGGGAGCTGTTTTTT. Translation: CASRGTGGSGELFF.